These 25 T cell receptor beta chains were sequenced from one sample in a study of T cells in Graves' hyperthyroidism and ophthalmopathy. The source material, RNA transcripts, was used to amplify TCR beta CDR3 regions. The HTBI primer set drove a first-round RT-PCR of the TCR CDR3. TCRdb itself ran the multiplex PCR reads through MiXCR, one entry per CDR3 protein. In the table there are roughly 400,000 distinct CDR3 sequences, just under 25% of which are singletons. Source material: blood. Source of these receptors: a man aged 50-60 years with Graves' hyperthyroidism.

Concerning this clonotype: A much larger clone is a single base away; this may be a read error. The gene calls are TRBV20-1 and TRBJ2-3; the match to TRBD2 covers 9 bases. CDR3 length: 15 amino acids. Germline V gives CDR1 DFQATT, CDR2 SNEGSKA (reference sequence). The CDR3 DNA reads TGCAGTGCCATTAGACTAGCGGCTAGCACAGCTACGCAGTATTTT. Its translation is CSAIRLAASTATQYF.

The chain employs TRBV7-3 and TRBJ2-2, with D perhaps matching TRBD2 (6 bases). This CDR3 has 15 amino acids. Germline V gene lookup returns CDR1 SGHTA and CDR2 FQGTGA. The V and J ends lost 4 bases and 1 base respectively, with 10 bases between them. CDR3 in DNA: TGTGCCAGCAGCTCCCAAGCGGGGAACACCGGGGAGCTGTTTTTT. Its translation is CASSSQAGNTGELFF. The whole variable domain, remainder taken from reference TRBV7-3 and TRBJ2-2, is GAGVSQTPSNKVTEKGKYVELRCDPISGHTALYWYRQSLGQGPEFLIYFQGTGAADDSGLPNDRFFAVRPEGSVSTLKIQRTERGDSAVYLCASSSQAGNTGELFFGEGSRLTVL.

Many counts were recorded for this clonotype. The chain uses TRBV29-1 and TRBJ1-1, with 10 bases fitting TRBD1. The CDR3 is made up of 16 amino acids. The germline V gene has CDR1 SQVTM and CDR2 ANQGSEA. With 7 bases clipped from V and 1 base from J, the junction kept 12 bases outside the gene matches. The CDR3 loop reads CSGGQGVLFSNTEAFF. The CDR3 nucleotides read TGCAGCGGCGGACAGGGGGTGTTGTTTTCGAACACTGAAGCTTTCTTT.

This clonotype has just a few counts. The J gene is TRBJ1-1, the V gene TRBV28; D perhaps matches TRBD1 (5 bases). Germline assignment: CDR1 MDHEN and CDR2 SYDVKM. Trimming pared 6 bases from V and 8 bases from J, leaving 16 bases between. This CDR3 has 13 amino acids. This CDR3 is CASSPFQGLEAFF. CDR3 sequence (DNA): TGTGCCAGCAGCCCCTTTCAGGGTCTCGAAGCTTTCTTT.

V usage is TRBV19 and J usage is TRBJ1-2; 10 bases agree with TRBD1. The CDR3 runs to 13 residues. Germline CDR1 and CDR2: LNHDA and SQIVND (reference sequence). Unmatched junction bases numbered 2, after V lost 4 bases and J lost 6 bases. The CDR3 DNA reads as TGTGCCAGTAGTAACGACAGGGGGCATGGCTACACCTTC. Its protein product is CASSNDRGHGYTF.

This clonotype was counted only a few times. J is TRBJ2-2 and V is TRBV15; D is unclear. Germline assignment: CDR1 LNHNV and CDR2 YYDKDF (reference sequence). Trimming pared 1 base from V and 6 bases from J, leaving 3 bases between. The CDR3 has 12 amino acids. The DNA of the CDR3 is TGTGCCACCAGCAGAGTTCCCGGGGAGCTGTTTTTT. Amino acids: CATSRVPGELFF.

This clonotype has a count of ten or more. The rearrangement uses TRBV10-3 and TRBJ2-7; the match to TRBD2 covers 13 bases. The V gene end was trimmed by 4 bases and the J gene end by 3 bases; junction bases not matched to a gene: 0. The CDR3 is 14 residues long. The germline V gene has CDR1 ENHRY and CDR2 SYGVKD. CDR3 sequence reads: CAISGTSGSYEQYF. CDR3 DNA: TGTGCCATCAGTGGGACTAGCGGGAGCTACGAGCAGTACTTC.

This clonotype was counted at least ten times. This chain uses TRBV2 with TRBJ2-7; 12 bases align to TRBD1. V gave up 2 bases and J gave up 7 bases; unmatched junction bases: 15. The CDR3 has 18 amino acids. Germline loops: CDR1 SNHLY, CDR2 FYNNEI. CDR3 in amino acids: CASSELPPGTGGRWEQYF. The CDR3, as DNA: TGTGCCAGCAGTGAACTCCCTCCTGGGACAGGGGGCAGGTGGGAGCAGTACTTC.

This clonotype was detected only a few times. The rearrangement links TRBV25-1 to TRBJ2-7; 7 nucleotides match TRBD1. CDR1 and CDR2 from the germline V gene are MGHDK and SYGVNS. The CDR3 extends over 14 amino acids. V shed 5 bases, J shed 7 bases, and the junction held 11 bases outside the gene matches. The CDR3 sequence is CASSRNRGGREQYF. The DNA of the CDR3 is TGTGCCAGCAGTCGAAACAGGGGTGGACGGGAGCAGTACTTC.

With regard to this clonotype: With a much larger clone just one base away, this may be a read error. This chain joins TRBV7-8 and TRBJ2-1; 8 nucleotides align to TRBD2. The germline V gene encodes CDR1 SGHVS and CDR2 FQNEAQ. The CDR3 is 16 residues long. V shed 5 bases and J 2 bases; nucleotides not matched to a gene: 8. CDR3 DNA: TGTGCCAGCAGCCCGTCGGGGGGGAGCCCCTACAATGAGCAGTTCTTC. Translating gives CASSPSGGSPYNEQFF.

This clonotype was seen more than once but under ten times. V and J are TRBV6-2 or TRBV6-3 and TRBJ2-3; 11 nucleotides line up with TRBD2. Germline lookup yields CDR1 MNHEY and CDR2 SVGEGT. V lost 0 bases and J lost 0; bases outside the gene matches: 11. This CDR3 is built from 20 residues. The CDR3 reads CASSYSQTSGKEISTDTQYF. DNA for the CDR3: TGTGCCAGCAGTTACTCCCAGACTAGCGGGAAGGAAATTAGCACAGATACGCAGTATTTT.

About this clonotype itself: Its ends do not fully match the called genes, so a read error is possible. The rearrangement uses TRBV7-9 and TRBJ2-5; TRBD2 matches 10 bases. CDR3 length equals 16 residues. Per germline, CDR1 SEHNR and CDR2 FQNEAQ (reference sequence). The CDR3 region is CASSLGAGGRQGTQYF. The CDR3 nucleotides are TGTGCCAGCAGCTTAGGAGCGGGAGGGAGGCAAGGGACCCAGTACTTC.

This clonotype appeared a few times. The CDR3 DNA is TGTGCCAGCAGTGTACAGGGGATCGGCTATGGCTACACCTTC. Its protein is CASSVQGIGYGYTF. The chain uses TRBV6-1 and TRBJ1-2; 7 bases map to TRBD1. Per the germline V gene, CDR1 is MNHNS and CDR2 is SASEGT. Unmatched junction bases numbered 6, after V lost 4 bases and J lost 4 bases. This CDR3 is 14 amino acids long.

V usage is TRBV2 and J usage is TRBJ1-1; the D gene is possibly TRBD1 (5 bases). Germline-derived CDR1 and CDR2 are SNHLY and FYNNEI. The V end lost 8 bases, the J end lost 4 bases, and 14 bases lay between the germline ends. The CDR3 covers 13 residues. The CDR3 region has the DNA TGTGCCAGCGGAAGCAACGGGGGCACTGAAGCTTTCTTT. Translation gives CASGSNGGTEAFF.

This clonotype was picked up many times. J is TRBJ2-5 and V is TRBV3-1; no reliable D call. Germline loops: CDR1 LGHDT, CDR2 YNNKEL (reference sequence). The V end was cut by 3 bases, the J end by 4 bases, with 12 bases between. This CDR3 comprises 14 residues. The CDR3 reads CASSHGRVGETQYF. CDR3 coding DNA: TGTGCCAGCAGCCACGGTAGGGTCGGAGAGACCCAGTACTTC.

The CDR3 protein is CASSQDQRGRAAEQYF. CDR3 sequence (DNA): TGTGCCAGCAGCCAAGATCAACGCGGGAGGGCCGCCGAGCAGTACTTC. The chain couples TRBV3-1 to TRBJ2-7; 9 bases map to TRBD2. This CDR3 is built from 16 residues. The ends lost 0 bases at V and 6 bases at J; junction bases unmatched: 9. Germline loops: CDR1 LGHDT, CDR2 YNNKEL (reference sequence).

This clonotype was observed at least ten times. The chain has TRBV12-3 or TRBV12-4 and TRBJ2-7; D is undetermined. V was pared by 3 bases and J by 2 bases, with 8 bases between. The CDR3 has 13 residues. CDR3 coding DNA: TGTGCCAGCAGTTTGGAGTTGACCTACGAGCAGTACTTC. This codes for CASSLELTYEQYF.

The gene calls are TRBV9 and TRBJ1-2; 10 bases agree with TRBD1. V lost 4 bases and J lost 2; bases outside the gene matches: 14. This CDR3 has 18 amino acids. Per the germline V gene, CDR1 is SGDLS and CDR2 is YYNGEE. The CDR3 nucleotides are TGTGCCAGCAGCCCCGATCCGACAGGGGGCGGTTTCAACTATGGCTACACCTTC. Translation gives CASSPDPTGGGFNYGYTF.

CDR3 bases: TGTGCCAGCAGTGAAGGACGGGACATCCTCTACGAGCAGTACTTC. Translating gives CASSEGRDILYEQYF. The J gene is TRBJ2-7, the V gene TRBV6-1; D is possibly TRBD1 (6 bases). The CDR3 contains 15 residues. V was pared by 1 base and J by 3 bases, with 13 bases between. Germline V gene data show CDR1 as MNHNS and CDR2 as SASEGT.

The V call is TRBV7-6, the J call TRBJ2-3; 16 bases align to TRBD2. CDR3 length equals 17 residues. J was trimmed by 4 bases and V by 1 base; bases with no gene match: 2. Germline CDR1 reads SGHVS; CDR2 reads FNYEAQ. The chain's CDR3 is CASSLEGTSGRADTQYF. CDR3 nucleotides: TGTGCCAGCAGCTTAGAAGGGACTAGCGGGAGGGCAGATACGCAGTATTTT.

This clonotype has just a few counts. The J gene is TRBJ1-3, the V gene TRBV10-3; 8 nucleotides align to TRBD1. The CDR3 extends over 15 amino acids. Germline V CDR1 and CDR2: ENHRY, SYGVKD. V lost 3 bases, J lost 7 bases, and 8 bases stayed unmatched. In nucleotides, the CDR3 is TGTGCCATCAGTGACGACGGACAGGGTGGGAACACCATATATTTT. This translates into CAISDDGQGGNTIYF.

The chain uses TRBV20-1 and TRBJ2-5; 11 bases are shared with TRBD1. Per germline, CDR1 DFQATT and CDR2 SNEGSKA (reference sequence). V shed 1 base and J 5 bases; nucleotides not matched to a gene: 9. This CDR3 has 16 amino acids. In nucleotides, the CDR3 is TGCAGTGCTAGAGCCGAGTACCGGGACAGGGGGGAGACCCAGTACTTC. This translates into CSARAEYRDRGETQYF.

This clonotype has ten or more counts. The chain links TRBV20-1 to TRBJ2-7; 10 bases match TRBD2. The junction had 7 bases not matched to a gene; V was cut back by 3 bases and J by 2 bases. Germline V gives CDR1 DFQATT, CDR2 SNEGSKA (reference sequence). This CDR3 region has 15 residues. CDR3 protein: CSARPLAGVTYEQYF. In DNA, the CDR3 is TGCAGTGCTAGGCCGCTAGCGGGAGTAACCTACGAGCAGTACTTC.

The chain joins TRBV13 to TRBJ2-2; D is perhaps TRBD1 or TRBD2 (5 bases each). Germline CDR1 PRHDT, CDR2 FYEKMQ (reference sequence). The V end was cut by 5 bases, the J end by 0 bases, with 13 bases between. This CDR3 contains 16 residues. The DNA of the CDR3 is TGTGCCAGCAGCGTAAGGGGACCCACGAACACCGGGGAGCTGTTTTTT. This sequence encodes CASSVRGPTNTGELFF. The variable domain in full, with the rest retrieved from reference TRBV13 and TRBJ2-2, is AAGVIQSPRHLIKEKRETATLKCYPIPRHDTVYWYQQGPGQDPQFLISFYEKMQSDKGSIPDRFSAQQFSDYHSELNMSSLELGDSALYFCASSVRGPTNTGELFFGEGSRLTVL.

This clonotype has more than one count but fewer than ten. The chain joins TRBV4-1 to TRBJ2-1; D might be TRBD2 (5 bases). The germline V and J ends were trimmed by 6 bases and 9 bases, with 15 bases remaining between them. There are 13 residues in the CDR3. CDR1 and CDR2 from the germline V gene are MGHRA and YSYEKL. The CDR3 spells CASSPQRGFEQFF. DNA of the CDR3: TGCGCCAGCAGTCCACAACGGGGTTTTGAGCAGTTCTTC.